Shown below are 8 T cell receptor beta chains from a single sample sequenced in a study of blood T cell repertoires in COVID-19. Sequencing used immunoSEQ multiplex PCR; TCRdb keeps in-frame clones, though not all of them. The data contain 200,000 to 250,000 clones, roughly nine tenths of them singletons. Sequenced sample: PBMCs or T cells enriched from blood (not recorded which). The receptors come from a woman aged 45-65 years in a cohort exposed to, infected with or recovered from COVID-19 (not recorded which).

The chain is built from TRBV2 and TRBJ2-2, with a possible D match to TRBD2 (6 bases). Germline V CDR1 and CDR2: SNHLY, FYNNEI. This CDR3 has 14 residues. The V end lost 6 bases, the J end lost 6 bases, and 14 bases lay between the germline ends. The CDR3 loop is CASRTGRGSGELFF. For the CDR3, the DNA is TGTGCCAGCAGAACGGGACGGGGGTCCGGGGAGCTGTTTTTT.

This sequence joins TRBV28 and TRBJ2-2; D uncertain. The CDR3 length is 12 residues. V lost 4 bases, J lost 6 bases, and 6 bases lay in between. Germline V lookup: CDR1 MDHEN, CDR2 SYDVKM. CDR3 DNA sequence: TGTGCCAGCAGTTATAAGCCCGGGGAGCTGTTTTTT. Amino acid sequence: CASSYKPGELFF.

The chain links TRBV5-5 to TRBJ1-2; possibly TRBD1 for D (5 bases). The CDR3 is 15 amino acids. Germline V gives CDR1 SGHKS, CDR2 YYEKEE (reference sequence). V was trimmed by 4 bases and J by 3 bases, leaving 16 bases between them. CDR3 bases: TGTGCCAGCAGCCTCTCGTACGGGGGGGACTATGGCTACACCTTC. Translating gives CASSLSYGGDYGYTF.

This chain uses TRBV7-8 with TRBJ2-3; 8 nucleotides line up with TRBD1. The CDR3 runs 17 residues. V gave up 1 base and J gave up 5 bases; unmatched junction bases: 11. CDR1 is SGHVS, CDR2 FQNEAQ, per germline. CDR3 amino acids: CASSLVGRQGARDTQYF. The CDR3 DNA reads as TGTGCCAGCAGCTTAGTCGGGCGGCAGGGGGCGAGAGATACGCAGTATTTT.

This clone showed up just a few times. The chain employs TRBV19 and TRBJ2-2, with TRBD1 matching 8 bases. Germline values: CDR1 LNHDA, CDR2 SQIVND (reference sequence). There are 14 residues in the CDR3. The V and J ends lost 5 bases and 7 bases, in that order; junction bases with no gene match: 6. DNA for the CDR3: TGTGCCAGTAGTTCAGGGGGCGTATTCGGGGAGCTGTTTTTT. Its protein product is CASSSGGVFGELFF.

This clone was seen only a few times. The rearrangement uses TRBV2 and TRBJ2-3; D may be TRBD2 (6 bases). Germline V gene lookup returns CDR1 SNHLY and CDR2 FYNNEI. The CDR3 is made up of 13 amino acids. V lost 4 bases and J lost 4, with 9 bases in between. Here the CDR3 DNA reads TGTGCCAGCAGTGGGGGGGTCGCAGATACGCAGTATTTT. Translated: CASSGGVADTQYF.

The rearrangement uses TRBV2 and TRBJ1-1, with 8 bases matching TRBD1. V was pared by 8 bases and J by 1 base, with 9 bases of the junction left unmatched. The CDR3 consists of 15 residues. Germline V gene lookup returns CDR1 SNHLY and CDR2 FYNNEI. The CDR3 nucleotides are TGTGCCAGCGGTATGAGCGGGACAGGGAACACTGAAGCTTTCTTT. Encoded protein: CASGMSGTGNTEAFF.

The count of this clone is one. The chain combines TRBV11-3 with TRBJ2-5; TRBD2 aligns across 11 bases. Germline assignment: CDR1 SGHNT and CDR2 YENEEA. The CDR3 runs 15 residues. Unmatched junction bases numbered 7, after V lost 5 bases and J lost 5 bases. CDR3 coding DNA: TGTGCCAGCAGCCGTAGCGGGGGGGCCTGGGAGACCCAGTACTTC. Translation gives CASSRSGGAWETQYF.